This T cell receptor beta chain comes out of a study of T cells in Graves' hyperthyroidism and ophthalmopathy. After removal of 5 bases from V and 7 bases from J, the junction contained 11 bases not matched to a gene. Germline V gives CDR1 SGHVS, CDR2 FNYEAQ. This CDR3 has 18 residues. This clonotype was recorded a few times. Amplification targeted TCR beta CDR3 regions from RNA transcripts. TCR CDR3 regions were first amplified by RT-PCR with HTBI primers. TCRdb re-analysed the multiplex PCR reads in MiXCR, keeping a single row per CDR3 protein. The repertoire consists of 490,000 or so distinct CDR3 sequences, with 22% occurring once and the leading ten covering under 55%.

The genes are TRBV7-6 and TRBJ2-1, with TRBD2 matching over 16 bases. Specimen: blood. This receptor was taken from a woman aged 70-85 years with Graves' ophthalmopathy. CDR3 loop: CASSPGGLAGGGWNEQFF. Here the CDR3 DNA reads TGTGCCAGCAGCCCAGGGGGACTAGCGGGAGGGGGATGGAATGAGCAGTTCTTC.